These 9 T cell receptor beta chains were all obtained from the same sample, sequenced in a study of technical replicates of blood from several donors. Clones were read by immunoSEQ multiplex PCR, and TCRdb kept only the in-frame ones, dropping some. The sample shows some 57,000 clones, 89% of them seen only once. Sequenced sample: PBMCs. These receptors were taken from a human donor in good health. Some clones in this sample may be carry-over from other donors' samples.

This clone was found once. The chain employs TRBV5-1 and TRBJ1-2; D unclear. This CDR3 spans 15 amino acids. V was clipped by 4 bases and J by 4 bases, with 17 bases between them. Germline values: CDR1 SGHRS, CDR2 YFSETQ. The CDR3 region has the DNA TGCGCCAGCAGCCTGTTGGGAGGAACCGGCTATGGCTACACCTTC. Amino acid sequence: CASSLLGGTGYGYTF.

The rearrangement joins TRBV18 to TRBJ2-7; 15 nucleotides match TRBD2. The CDR3 length is 19 residues. Trimming took 5 bases from V and 6 from J; bases not matched to a gene: 17. CDR1 and CDR2 (germline): KGHSH, LQKENI. In nucleotides, the CDR3 is TGTGCCAGCTCATACGTACCGGGACTAGCGGGGGGTGATATGGGCGAGCAGTACTTC. Translation: CASSYVPGLAGGDMGEQYF.

The V call is TRBV6-1, the J call TRBJ1-4, with TRBD1 as a possible D gene (6 bases). The V end was cut by 1 base, the J end by 4 bases, with 7 bases between. The CDR3 is made up of 14 amino acids. The V gene's germline CDR1 is MNHNS and CDR2 SASEGT. Written as DNA, the CDR3 is TGTGCCAGCAGTGAAGGGACAGTTAATGAAAAACTGTTTTTT. Encoded protein: CASSEGTVNEKLFF.

The chain has TRBV6-1 and TRBJ2-2; D possibly corresponds to TRBD2 (6 bases). The CDR3 is 15 residues long. From germline, CDR1 is MNHNS and CDR2 SASEGT. V lost 7 bases and J lost 0, with 12 bases in between. CDR3 sequence: CASKPSAANTGELFF. CDR3 sequence (DNA): TGTGCCAGCAAACCTAGCGCCGCGAACACCGGGGAGCTGTTTTTT.

The V gene is TRBV7-2, the J gene TRBJ2-5, with unresolved D. V lost 4 bases and J lost 5, with 8 bases in between. CDR1 is SGHTA and CDR2 is FQGNSA in the germline V gene. The CDR3 loop spans 12 amino acids. This CDR3 reads CASSSESETQYF. The DNA of the CDR3 is TGTGCCAGCAGCTCAGAATCGGAGACCCAGTACTTC. The full variable domain, its missing parts supplied by reference TRBV7-2 and TRBJ2-5, is GAGVSQSPSNKVTEKGKDVELRCDPISGHTALYWYRQSLGQGLEFLIYFQGNSAPDKSGLPSDRFSAERTGGSVSTLTIQRTQQEDSAVYLCASSSESETQYFGPGTRLLVL.

The chain links TRBV4-2 to TRBJ2-7, with 13 bases identical to TRBD2. V dropped 0 bases and J dropped 0; count of bases not matched to a gene: 5. The CDR3 sequence is 18 residues long. Germline V lookup: CDR1 LGHNA, CDR2 YNFKEQ. In DNA, the CDR3 is TGTGCCAGCAGCCAAGATTTGGGGACTAGCGGGAACTCCTACGAGCAGTACTTC. It specifies CASSQDLGTSGNSYEQYF.

This sequence joins TRBV7-6 and TRBJ1-1; D is possibly TRBD1 (5 bases). The V and J ends lost 4 bases and 5 bases respectively, with 14 bases between them. The CDR3 contains 14 residues. Per germline, CDR1 SGHVS and CDR2 FNYEAQ. CDR3 coding DNA: TGTGCCAGCAGCTCGCGGGGGAGCGGGACTGAAGCTTTCTTT. Protein product: CASSSRGSGTEAFF.

The rearrangement links TRBV4-2 to TRBJ1-5; the D gene is possibly TRBD1 (5 bases). Trimming cost V 0 bases and J 4 bases, with 10 bases left between them. The germline V gene has CDR1 LGHNA and CDR2 YNFKEQ. This CDR3 region has 15 residues. The CDR3 region is CASSQDQGQNQPQHF. For the CDR3, the DNA is TGTGCCAGCAGCCAAGACCAGGGCCAGAATCAGCCCCAGCATTTT.

This clone was observed once. The chain links TRBV6-1 to TRBJ1-2; no firm D call. CDR3 length: 13 residues. Between the trimmed V and J ends, which lost 6 bases and 8 bases, there was a span of 16 bases. Germline V gene sequence: CDR1 MNHNS, CDR2 SASEGT. The CDR3 reads CASSPGRVWGYTF. Here the CDR3 DNA reads TGTGCCAGCAGCCCGGGGAGGGTTTGGGGCTACACCTTC.